Shown below are 20 T cell receptor beta chains from a single sample sequenced in a study of OX40 agonist ivuxolimab in advanced cancers. Clones were read by immunoSEQ multiplex PCR, and TCRdb kept only the in-frame ones, dropping some. The data show tens of thousands of clones, 80% to 90% seen once. Sequences were derived from CD4+ or CD8+ T cells sorted from blood, sampled in a trial of the OX40 agonist ivuxolimab. Receptors were obtained from an adult with an advanced solid tumor such as melanoma, head and neck, liver or kidney cancer.

This chain uses TRBV5-1 with TRBJ2-7, with TRBD1 identical over 10 bases. Per germline, CDR1 SGHRS and CDR2 YFSETQ. This CDR3 contains 13 residues. V lost 4 bases to trimming and J lost 6 bases; unmatched junction nucleotides: 4. CDR3 sequence: CASSPTGGSEQYV. DNA for the CDR3: TGCGCCAGCAGCCCGACAGGGGGCTCCGAGCAGTACGTC.

The chain has TRBV4-3 and TRBJ1-4, with no clear D. The germline V gene has CDR1 LGHNA and CDR2 YSLEER. Trimming left V 0 bases short and J 3 bases short, with 20 bases between. The CDR3 has 19 amino acids. CDR3 in DNA: TGCGCCAGCAGCCAAGATCGGCCTTCGTCGAATCCATCTAATGAAAAACTGTTTTTT. Its translation: CASSQDRPSSNPSNEKLFF.

The rearrangement joins TRBV12-1 to TRBJ2-4. TRBV12-1 is labeled a pseudogene. The CDR3 runs 15 residues. CDR3 DNA: TGTGCCAGCAGCTTCCTGTGGGGGGCCAAAAACATTCAGTACTTC. This codes for CASSFLWGAKNIQYF.

The genes are TRBV9 and TRBJ2-7, with unresolved D. The CDR3 is 13 residues long. Germline V lookup: CDR1 SGDLS, CDR2 YYNGEE. The CDR3 reads CASSVSSSSEQYV. The CDR3 DNA is TGTGCCAGCAGCGTATCGAGTTCCTCCGAGCAGTACGTC.

The chain is built from TRBV7-9 and TRBJ1-1; no firm D call. Germline CDR1 reads SEHNR; CDR2 reads FQNEAQ (reference sequence). The CDR3 is 14 amino acids. The germline V and J ends were trimmed by 1 base and 0 bases, with 6 bases remaining between them. The CDR3 here is CASSLGGLNTEAFF. The CDR3 DNA reads TGTGCCAGCAGCTTAGGCGGATTGAACACTGAAGCTTTCTTT.

The rearrangement joins TRBV7-9 to TRBJ2-5; D is uncertain. The V end was cut by 1 base, the J end by 0 bases, with 6 bases between. The CDR3 runs 14 residues. Germline assignment: CDR1 SEHNR and CDR2 FQNEAQ (reference sequence). The CDR3 DNA reads TGTGCCAGCAGCTTAGTCGGGTACCAAGAGACCCAGTACTTC. Translated: CASSLVGYQETQYF.

A single count supports this clone. The DNA for the CDR3 is TGTGCCAGCAGTCCCCACAGCTACAATGAGCAGTTCTTC. Translated, it gives CASSPHSYNEQFF. The chain carries TRBV13 and TRBJ2-1; D remains ambiguous. Germline V lookup: CDR1 PRHDT, CDR2 FYEKMQ (reference sequence). The V end was cut by 6 bases, the J end by 3 bases, with 9 bases between. This CDR3 has 13 residues.

This rearrangement joins TRBV5-1 to TRBJ2-1; D may be TRBD2 (6 bases). Germline V lookup: CDR1 SGHRS, CDR2 YFSETQ. The CDR3 length is 13 residues. Trimming took 1 base from V and 8 from J, leaving 10 bases between them. The CDR3 loop is CASSLLGGDEQFF. CDR3 nucleotide sequence: TGCGCCAGCAGCTTGCTTGGAGGGGATGAGCAGTTCTTC.

This chain joins TRBV7-8 and TRBJ2-6, with D perhaps TRBD1 (5 bases). Germline CDR1 is SGHVS and CDR2 is FQNEAQ. Between the trimmed V and J ends, which lost 4 bases and 1 base, there was a span of 14 bases. CDR3 length: 17 amino acids. The CDR3 DNA reads TGTGCCAGCAGCTCCCGCCAGGGTTTATCTGGGGCCAACGTCCTGACTTTC. It translates to CASSSRQGLSGANVLTF.

The CDR3 spells CATSENRVQETQYF. For the CDR3, the DNA is TGTGCCACCAGCGAAAACAGGGTTCAAGAGACCCAGTACTTC. The J gene is TRBJ2-5, the V gene TRBV15, with D tentatively TRBD1 (6 bases). The CDR3 totals 14 residues. CDR1 and CDR2 from the germline V gene are LNHNV and YYDKDF (reference sequence). With 5 bases removed from V and 2 bases from J, the gap between germline ends came to 12 bases.

Comment on this clone: This sample includes further DNA sequences coding for the same CDR3. This chain connects TRBV4-1 to TRBJ2-1; D gene ambiguous. Looked up from germline, CDR1 is MGHRA and CDR2 is YSYEKL. Trimming left V 4 bases short and J 0 bases short, with 10 bases between. CDR3 length: 15 residues. The CDR3: CASSPSVSSYNEQFF. The CDR3 nucleotides are TGCGCCAGCAGCCCTTCGGTTAGCTCCTACAATGAGCAGTTCTTC.

The chain uses TRBV4-2 and TRBJ2-3, with unresolved D. Trimming took 0 bases from V and 0 from J, leaving 10 bases between them. The CDR3 extends over 16 amino acids. CDR1 and CDR2 (germline): LGHNA, YNFKEQ. The DNA of the CDR3 is TGTGCCAGCAGCCAAGAAGCGACTCAGAGCACAGATACGCAGTATTTT. The encoded protein is CASSQEATQSTDTQYF.

The chain is built from TRBV11-2 and TRBJ2-7; no reliable D call. The CDR3 spans 14 residues. Germline V gene data show CDR1 as SGHAT and CDR2 as FQNNGV. With 0 bases removed from V and 3 bases from J, the gap between germline ends came to 9 bases. The chain's CDR3 is CASSLEFTDYEQYV. The DNA of the CDR3 is TGTGCCAGCAGCTTAGAGTTTACAGACTACGAGCAGTACGTC.

V usage is TRBV7-9 and J usage is TRBJ2-3; the D is unclear. The V and J ends lost 3 bases and 6 bases respectively, with 16 bases between them. The CDR3 loop spans 15 amino acids. CDR1 and CDR2 from the germline V gene are SEHNR and FQNEAQ (reference sequence). The CDR3 sequence: CASSFQSPHMDTQYF. CDR3 sequence (DNA): TGTGCCAGCAGCTTTCAGAGTCCCCACATGGATACGCAGTATTTT. Filled out from reference TRBV7-9 and TRBJ2-3, the complete variable domain reads DTGVSQNPRHKITKRGQNVTFRCDPISEHNRLYWYRQTLGQGPEFLTYFQNEAQLEKSRLLSDRFSAERPKGSFSTLEIQRTEQGDSAMYLCASSFQSPHMDTQYFGPGTRLTVL.

The chain couples TRBV19 to TRBJ1-1; D not resolved. The germline V gene has CDR1 LNHDA and CDR2 SQIVND (reference sequence). The V and J ends lost 3 bases and 6 bases respectively, with 11 bases between them. The CDR3 has 13 amino acids. The CDR3 here is CASSIQVEAEAFF. CDR3 in DNA: TGTGCCAGTAGTATCCAGGTCGAGGCTGAAGCTTTCTTT.

The chain recombines TRBV7-9 with TRBJ1-3; D remains unclear. CDR3 length: 13 residues. Trimming took 2 bases from V and 4 from J, leaving 6 bases between them. Germline-derived CDR1 and CDR2 are SEHNR and FQNEAQ (reference sequence). In nucleotides, the CDR3 is TGTGCCAGCAGCTTACCCCGAGGAAACACCATATATTTT. This gives the protein CASSLPRGNTIYF.

The rearrangement uses TRBV2 and TRBJ1-1, with a tentative D call TRBD1 (5 bases). CDR3 size: 13 residues. CDR1 and CDR2 (germline): SNHLY, FYNNEI. Trimming stripped 5 bases from V and 4 bases from J, with 11 bases between. CDR3 in amino acids: CASSSGRSTEAFF. CDR3 coding DNA: TGTGCCAGCAGTTCAGGGCGCAGCACTGAAGCTTTCTTT.

The chain combines TRBV9 with TRBJ2-2; the D is unclear. Germline CDR1 is SGDLS and CDR2 is YYNGEE. The CDR3 has 12 residues. Between the trimmed V and J ends, which lost 4 bases and 3 bases, there was a span of 4 bases. The CDR3, as DNA: TGTGCCAGCAGCCGCGACACCGGGGAGCTGTTTTTT. Translation gives CASSRDTGELFF.

V is TRBV13 and J is TRBJ2-7; D possibly corresponds to TRBD1 (6 bases). Germline V CDR1 and CDR2: PRHDT, FYEKMQ (reference sequence). This CDR3 spans 14 amino acids. V shed 5 bases and J shed 1 base, with 12 bases lying between them. The CDR3 loop is CASSPRQVSYEQYF. CDR3 nucleotides: TGTGCCAGCAGCCCCCGACAGGTATCCTACGAGCAGTACTTC. Complete variable domain (other parts from reference TRBV13 and TRBJ2-7): AAGVIQSPRHLIKEKRETATLKCYPIPRHDTVYWYQQGPGQDPQFLISFYEKMQSDKGSIPDRFSAQQFSDYHSELNMSSLELGDSALYFCASSPRQVSYEQYFGPGTRLTVT.

V usage is TRBV9 and J usage is TRBJ2-3; 7 bases are a match to TRBD2. V was clipped by 0 bases and J by 0 bases; unmatched bases: 4. The CDR3 has 16 residues. Germline CDR1 and CDR2: SGDLS and YYNGEE. This chain's CDR3 is CASSVGGSGSTDTQYF. CDR3 sequence (DNA): TGTGCCAGCAGCGTAGGAGGTAGCGGGAGCACAGATACGCAGTATTTT.